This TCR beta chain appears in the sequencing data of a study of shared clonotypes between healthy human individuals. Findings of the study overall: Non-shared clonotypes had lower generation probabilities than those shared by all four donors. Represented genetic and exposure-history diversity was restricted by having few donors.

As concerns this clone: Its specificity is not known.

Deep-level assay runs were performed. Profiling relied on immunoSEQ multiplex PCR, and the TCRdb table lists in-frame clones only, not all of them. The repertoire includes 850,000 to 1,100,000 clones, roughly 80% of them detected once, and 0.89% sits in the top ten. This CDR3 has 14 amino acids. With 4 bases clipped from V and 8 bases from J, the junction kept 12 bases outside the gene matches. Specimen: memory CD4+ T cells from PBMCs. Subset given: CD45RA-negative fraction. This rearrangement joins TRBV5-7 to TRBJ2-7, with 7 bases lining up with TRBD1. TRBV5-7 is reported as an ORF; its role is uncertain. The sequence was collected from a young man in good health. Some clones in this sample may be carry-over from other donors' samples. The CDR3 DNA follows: TGTGCCAGCAGCAACACCTTTGACAGGGACCAGCAGTACTTC. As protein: CASSNTFDRDQQYF.